The clone carrying this T cell receptor beta chain came up a few times. The CDR3 length is 11 residues. Trimming removed 1 base from V and 3 bases from J, with 1 base in between. Germline CDR1 is MDHEN and CDR2 is SYDVKM. Survey-level TCR beta sequencing used the immunoSEQ assay. Assay used: immunoSEQ multiplex PCR; TCRdb lists only in-frame clones, some missing. The sample holds around 50,000 clones, more than 85% seen once. This rearrangement joins TRBV28 to TRBJ2-7; no clear D. The sequencing input was PBMCs. This clonotype originated in a man aged 40-49 years with rheumatoid arthritis. DNA of the CDR3: TGTGCCAGCAGTTTATTCTACGAGCAGTACTTC. Its translation: CASSLFYEQYF.